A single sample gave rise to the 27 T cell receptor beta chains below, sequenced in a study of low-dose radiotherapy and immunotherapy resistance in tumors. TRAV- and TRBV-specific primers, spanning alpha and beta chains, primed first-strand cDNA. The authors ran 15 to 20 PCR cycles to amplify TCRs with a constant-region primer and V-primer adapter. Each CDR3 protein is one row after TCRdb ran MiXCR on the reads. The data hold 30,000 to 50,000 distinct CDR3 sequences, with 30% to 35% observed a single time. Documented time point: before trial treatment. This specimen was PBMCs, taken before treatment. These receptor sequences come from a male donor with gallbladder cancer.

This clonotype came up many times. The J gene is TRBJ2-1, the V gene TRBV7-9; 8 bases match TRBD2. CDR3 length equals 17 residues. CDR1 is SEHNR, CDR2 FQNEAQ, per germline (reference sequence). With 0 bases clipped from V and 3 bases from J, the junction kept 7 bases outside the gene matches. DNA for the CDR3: TGTGCCAGCAGCTTAGCGAGGGGTAGCGGGATCTACAATGAGCAGTTCTTC. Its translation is CASSLARGSGIYNEQFF.

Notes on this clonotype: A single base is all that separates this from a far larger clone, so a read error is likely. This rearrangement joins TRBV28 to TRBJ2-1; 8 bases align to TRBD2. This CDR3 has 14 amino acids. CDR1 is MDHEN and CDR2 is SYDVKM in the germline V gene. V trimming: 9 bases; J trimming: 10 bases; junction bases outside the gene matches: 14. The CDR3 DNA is TGTGCCAGTTCCGGGACTAGAAGCTCCTACGAGCAGTTCTTC. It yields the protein CASSGTRSSYEQFF. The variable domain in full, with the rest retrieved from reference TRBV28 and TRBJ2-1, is DVKVTQSSRYLVKRTGEKVFLECVQDMDHENMFWYRQDPGLGLRLIYFSYDVKMKEKGDIPEGYSVSREKKERFSLILESASTNQTSMYLCASSGTRSSYEQFFGPGTRLTVL.

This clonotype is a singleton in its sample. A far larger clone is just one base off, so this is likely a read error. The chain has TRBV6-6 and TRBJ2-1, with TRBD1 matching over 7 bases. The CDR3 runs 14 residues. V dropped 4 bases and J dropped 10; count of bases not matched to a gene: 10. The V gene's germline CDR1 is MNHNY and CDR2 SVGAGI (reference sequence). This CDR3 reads CASSSRQGPYEQFF. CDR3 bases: TGTGCCAGCAGTTCCCGACAGGGCCCCTACGAGCAGTTCTTC.

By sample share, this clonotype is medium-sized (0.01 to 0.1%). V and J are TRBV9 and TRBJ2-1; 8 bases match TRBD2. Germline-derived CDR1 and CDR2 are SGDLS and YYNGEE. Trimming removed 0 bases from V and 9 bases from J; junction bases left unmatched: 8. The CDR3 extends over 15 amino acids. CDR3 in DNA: TGTGCCAGCAGCGTAGAATGGGCTAGCGGGCTTGAGCAGTTCTTC. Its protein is CASSVEWASGLEQFF.

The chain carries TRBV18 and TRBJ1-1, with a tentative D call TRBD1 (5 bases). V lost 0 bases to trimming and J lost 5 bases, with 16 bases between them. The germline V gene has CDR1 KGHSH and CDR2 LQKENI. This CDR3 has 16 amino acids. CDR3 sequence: CASSPPGGSPATEAFF. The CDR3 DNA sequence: TGTGCCAGCTCACCACCCGGGGGTTCCCCCGCGACTGAAGCTTTCTTT.

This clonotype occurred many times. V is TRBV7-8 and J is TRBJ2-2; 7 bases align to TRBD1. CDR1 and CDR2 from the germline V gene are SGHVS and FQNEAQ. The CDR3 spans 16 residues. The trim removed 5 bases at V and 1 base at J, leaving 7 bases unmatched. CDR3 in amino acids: CASSILQGENTGELFF. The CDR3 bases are TGTGCCAGCAGCATCCTCCAGGGGGAGAACACCGGGGAGCTGTTTTTT.

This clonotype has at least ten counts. CDR3: CASTTPRLAGGDTQYF. Written as DNA, the CDR3 is TGTGCCAGCACCACACCCCGCCTAGCGGGAGGAGATACGCAGTATTTT. This chain uses TRBV7-9 with TRBJ2-3; TRBD2 matches 11 bases. This CDR3 contains 16 residues. V lost 7 bases to trimming and J lost 5 bases; unmatched junction nucleotides: 11. CDR1 and CDR2 from the germline V gene are SEHNR and FQNEAQ (reference sequence).

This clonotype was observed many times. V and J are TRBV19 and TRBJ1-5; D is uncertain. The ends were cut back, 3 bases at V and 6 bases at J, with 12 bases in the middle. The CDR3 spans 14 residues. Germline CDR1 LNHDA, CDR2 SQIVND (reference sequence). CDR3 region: CASSIGLSGQPQHF. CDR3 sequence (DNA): TGTGCCAGTAGTATCGGCCTCAGTGGTCAGCCCCAGCATTTT.

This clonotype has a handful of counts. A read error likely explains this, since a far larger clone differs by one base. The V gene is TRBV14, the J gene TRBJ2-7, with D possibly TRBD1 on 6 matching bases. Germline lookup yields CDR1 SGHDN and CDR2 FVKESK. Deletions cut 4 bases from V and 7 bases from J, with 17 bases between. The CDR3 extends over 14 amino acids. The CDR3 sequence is CASSLRDTYNEQYF. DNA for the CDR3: TGTGCCAGCAGCCTCCGGGACACCTACAATGAGCAGTACTTC.

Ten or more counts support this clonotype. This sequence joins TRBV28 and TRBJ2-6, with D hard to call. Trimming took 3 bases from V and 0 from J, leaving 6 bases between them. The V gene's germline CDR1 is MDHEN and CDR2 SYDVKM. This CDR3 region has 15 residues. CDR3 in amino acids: CASSFGVSGANVLTF. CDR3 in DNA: TGTGCCAGCAGTTTCGGAGTCTCTGGGGCCAACGTCCTGACTTTC.

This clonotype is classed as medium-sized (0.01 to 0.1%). The CDR3 spells CAISLAGGSSGELFF. The CDR3 DNA reads as TGTGCTATCAGTTTAGCGGGAGGGAGCTCCGGGGAGCTGTTTTTT. J is TRBJ2-2 and V is TRBV28; 11 positions match TRBD2. Germline V gives CDR1 MDHEN, CDR2 SYDVKM. CDR3 length: 15 residues.

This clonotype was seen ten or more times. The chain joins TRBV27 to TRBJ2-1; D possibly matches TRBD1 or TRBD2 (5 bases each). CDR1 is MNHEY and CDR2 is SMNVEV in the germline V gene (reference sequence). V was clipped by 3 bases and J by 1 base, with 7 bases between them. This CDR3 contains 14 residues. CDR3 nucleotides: TGTGCCAGCAGTTTGGGGGTATCCTACAATGAGCAGTTCTTC. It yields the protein CASSLGVSYNEQFF.

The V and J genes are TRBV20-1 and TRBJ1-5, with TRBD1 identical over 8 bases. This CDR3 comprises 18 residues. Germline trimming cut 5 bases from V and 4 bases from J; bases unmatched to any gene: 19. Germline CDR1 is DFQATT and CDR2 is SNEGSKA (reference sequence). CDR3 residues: CSARPLQGAERENQPQHF. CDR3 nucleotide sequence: TGCAGTGCTCGCCCCCTCCAGGGGGCAGAAAGGGAGAATCAGCCCCAGCATTTT.

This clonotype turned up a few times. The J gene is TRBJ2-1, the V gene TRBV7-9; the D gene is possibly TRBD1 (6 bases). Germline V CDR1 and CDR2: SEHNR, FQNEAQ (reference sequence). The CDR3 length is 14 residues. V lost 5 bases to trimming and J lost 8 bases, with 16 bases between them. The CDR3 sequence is CASSPSPKGDEQFF. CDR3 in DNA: TGTGCCAGCAGCCCGTCACCTAAGGGGGATGAGCAGTTCTTC.

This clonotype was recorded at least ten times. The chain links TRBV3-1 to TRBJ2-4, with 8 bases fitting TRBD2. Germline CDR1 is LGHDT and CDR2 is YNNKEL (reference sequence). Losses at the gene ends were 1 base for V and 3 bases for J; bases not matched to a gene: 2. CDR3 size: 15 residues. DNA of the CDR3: TGTGCCAGCAGCCAAGTAGCGGGGATCAAAAACATTCAGTACTTC. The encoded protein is CASSQVAGIKNIQYF.

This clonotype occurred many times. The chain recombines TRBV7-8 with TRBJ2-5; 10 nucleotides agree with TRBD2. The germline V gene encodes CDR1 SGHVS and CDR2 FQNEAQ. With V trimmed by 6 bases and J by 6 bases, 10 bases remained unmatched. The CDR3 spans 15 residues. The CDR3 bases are TGTGCCAGCAGGGTCGCCGGGACTAGCGTTCAGACCCAGTACTTC. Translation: CASRVAGTSVQTQYF.

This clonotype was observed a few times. CDR3 DNA: TGCAGTGCGGGAGGGGAAGGCTACACCTTC. Residues: CSAGGEGYTF. The chain recombines TRBV20-1 with TRBJ1-2; a weak D match, TRBD1 (5 bases). V was clipped by 6 bases and J by 8 bases, with 10 bases between them. This CDR3 is 10 amino acids long. Per germline, CDR1 DFQATT and CDR2 SNEGSKA (reference sequence).

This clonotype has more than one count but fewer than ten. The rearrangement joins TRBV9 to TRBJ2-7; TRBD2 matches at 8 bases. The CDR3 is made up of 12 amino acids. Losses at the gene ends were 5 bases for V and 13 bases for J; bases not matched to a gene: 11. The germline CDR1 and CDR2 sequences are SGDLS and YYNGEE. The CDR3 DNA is TGTGCCAGCAGAATCTCGGGGGGGGGGCAATACTTC. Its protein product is CASRISGGGQYF.

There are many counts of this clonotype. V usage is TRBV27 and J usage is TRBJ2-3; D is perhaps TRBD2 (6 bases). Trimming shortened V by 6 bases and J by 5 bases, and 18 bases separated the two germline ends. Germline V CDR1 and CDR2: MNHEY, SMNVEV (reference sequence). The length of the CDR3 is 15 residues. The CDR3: CASSPPGGKKDTQYF. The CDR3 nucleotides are TGTGCCAGCAGCCCGCCCGGGGGAAAGAAAGATACGCAGTATTTT.

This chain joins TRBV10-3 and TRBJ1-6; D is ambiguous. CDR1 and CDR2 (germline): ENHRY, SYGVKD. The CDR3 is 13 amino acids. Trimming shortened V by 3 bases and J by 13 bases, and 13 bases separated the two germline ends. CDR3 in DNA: TGTGCCATCAGTGAAGATCCAGCTGGGCCCCTCCACTTT. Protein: CAISEDPAGPLHF.

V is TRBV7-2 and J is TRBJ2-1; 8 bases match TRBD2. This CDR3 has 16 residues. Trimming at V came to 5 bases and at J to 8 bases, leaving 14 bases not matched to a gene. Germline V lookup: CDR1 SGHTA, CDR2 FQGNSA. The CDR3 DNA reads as TGTGCCAGCAGCGCCCCGGGTTGGGCGGGAGGTTATGAGCAGTTCTTC. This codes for CASSAPGWAGGYEQFF.

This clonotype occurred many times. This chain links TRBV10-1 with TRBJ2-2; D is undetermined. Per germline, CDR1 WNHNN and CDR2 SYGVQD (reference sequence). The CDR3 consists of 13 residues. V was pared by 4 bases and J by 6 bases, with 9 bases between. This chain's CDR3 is CASSAGQAGELFF. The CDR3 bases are TGCGCCAGCAGTGCCGGGCAGGCCGGGGAGCTGTTTTTT.

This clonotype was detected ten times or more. CDR3 amino acids: CAWSVQGYEQYF. For the CDR3, the DNA is TGTGCCTGGAGTGTACAGGGGTACGAGCAGTACTTC. The V call is TRBV30, the J call TRBJ2-7, with TRBD1 matching over 7 bases. Trimming took 0 bases from V and 4 from J; bases not matched to a gene: 0. Germline V gene lookup returns CDR1 GTSNPN and CDR2 SVGIG (reference sequence). This CDR3 has 12 residues.

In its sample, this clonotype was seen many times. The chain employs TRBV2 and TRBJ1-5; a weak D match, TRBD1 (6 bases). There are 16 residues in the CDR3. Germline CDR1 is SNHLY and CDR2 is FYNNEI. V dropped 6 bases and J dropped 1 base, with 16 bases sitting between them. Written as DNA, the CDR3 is TGTGCCAGCAGCCTTGGGGGGGCTCGGAGCAATCAGCCCCAGCATTTT. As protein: CASSLGGARSNQPQHF.

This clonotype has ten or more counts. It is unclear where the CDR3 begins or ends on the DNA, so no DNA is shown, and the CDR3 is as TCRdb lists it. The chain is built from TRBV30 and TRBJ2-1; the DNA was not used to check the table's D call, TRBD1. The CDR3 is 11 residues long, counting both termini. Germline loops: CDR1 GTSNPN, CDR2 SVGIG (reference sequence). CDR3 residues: CAWSVGTGSFF.

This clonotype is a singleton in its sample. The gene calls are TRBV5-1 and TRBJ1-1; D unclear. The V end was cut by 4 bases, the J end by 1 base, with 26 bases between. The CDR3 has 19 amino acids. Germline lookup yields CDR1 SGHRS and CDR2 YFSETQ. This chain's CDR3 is CASSPSRTDPTLPNTEAFF. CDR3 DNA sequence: TGCGCCAGCAGCCCAAGTCGGACGGACCCGACTCTACCGAACACTGAAGCTTTCTTT.

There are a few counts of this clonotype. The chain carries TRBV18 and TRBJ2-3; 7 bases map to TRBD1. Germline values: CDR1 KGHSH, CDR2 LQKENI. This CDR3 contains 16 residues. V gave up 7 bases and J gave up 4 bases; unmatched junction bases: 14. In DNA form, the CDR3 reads TGTGCCAGCTACCGCCCCGGGGTAGGGGGCGCAGATACGCAGTATTTT. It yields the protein CASYRPGVGGADTQYF.